A selection of T cell receptor beta chains follows, all from one sample in a study of T cell clones after liver transplantation. Some clones are missing from TCRdb's copy, which holds only in-frame ones; the method was immunoSEQ multiplex PCR. The sample contains around 97,000 clones, around 80% of which appear only once. The material was CD4+ T cells from blood, obtained about 50 months after liver transplant. Receptors originate from a human patient who received a liver transplant. Part of the T cells may come from the graft donor. Each CDR3 is given with its conserved first and last residue. Each record gives: D gene, clone size, V gene, J gene, CDR3 DNA, CDR3 protein. A D gene is named only where the DNA matches it firmly. Clone size is stated in some rows and not others, as once, few, many or a class when expanded.

d_gene: TRBD1; abundance: once; v_gene: TRBV2; j_gene: TRBJ2-2; CDR3nt: TGTGCCAGCAGTGAAGCCCCGGGACAGGGTAACACCGGGGAGCTGTTTTTT; CDR3aa: CASSEAPGQGNTGELFF
d_gene: TRBD1; abundance: -; v_gene: TRBV27; j_gene: TRBJ1-6; CDR3nt: TGTGCCAGCAGTAGGGACAGGGGTACGTCGAGGAATTCACCCCTCCACTTT; CDR3aa: CASSRDRGTSRNSPLHF
d_gene: -; abundance: -; v_gene: TRBV6-1; j_gene: TRBJ2-1; CDR3nt: TGTGCCAGCATGACCAAGTTCATGACGACTAATGAGCAGTTCTTC; CDR3aa: CASMTKFMTTNEQFF
d_gene: TRBD1; abundance: -; v_gene: TRBV5-8; j_gene: TRBJ2-1; CDR3nt: TGTGCCAGCAGCTTGGGGGACAGGACTTCAGATGAGCAGTTCTTC; CDR3aa: CASSLGDRTSDEQFF
d_gene: -; abundance: -; v_gene: TRBV18; j_gene: TRBJ2-7; CDR3nt: TGTGCCAGCTCACTTGCCGCCCGGGGATATGAGCAGTACTTC; CDR3aa: CASSLAARGYEQYF
d_gene: -; abundance: -; v_gene: TRBV7-9; j_gene: TRBJ2-2; CDR3nt: TGTGCCAGCAGCTTAGCTTCCGGGCCCGGGGAGCTGTTTTTT; CDR3aa: CASSLASGPGELFF
d_gene: -; abundance: -; v_gene: TRBV19; j_gene: TRBJ1-4; CDR3nt: TGTGCCAGTAGTATTCCCCTGGGCAGTAATGAAAAACTGTTTTTT; CDR3aa: CASSIPLGSNEKLFF
d_gene: -; abundance: -; v_gene: TRBV7-3; j_gene: TRBJ2-7; CDR3nt: TGTGCCAGCAGCTTAGACCTCAGGTCTAGGGAGCAGTACTTC; CDR3aa: CASSLDLRSREQYF
d_gene: -; abundance: -; v_gene: TRBV2; j_gene: TRBJ1-6; CDR3nt: TGTGCCGCAGGGGCGGGGCAGACTAATTCACCCCTCCACTTT; CDR3aa: CAAGAGQTNSPLHF
d_gene: -; abundance: few; v_gene: TRBV7-2; j_gene: TRBJ2-5; CDR3nt: TGTGCCAGCAGCTTACGGACTACCGGGGAGACCCAGTACTTC; CDR3aa: CASSLRTTGETQYF
d_gene: TRBD1; abundance: -; v_gene: TRBV6-1; j_gene: TRBJ1-2; CDR3nt: TGTGCCATCCCGGACAGGGGCAACTATGGCTACACCTTC; CDR3aa: CAIPDRGNYGYTF
d_gene: TRBD2; abundance: -; v_gene: TRBV6-5; j_gene: TRBJ2-1; CDR3nt: TGTGCCAGCAGGAGCGGGAGCTCCTACAATGAGCAGTTCTTC; CDR3aa: CASRSGSSYNEQFF
d_gene: TRBD1; abundance: -; v_gene: TRBV6-5; j_gene: TRBJ1-4; CDR3nt: TGTGCCAGCAGTTCCGGACAGGGCGCAACTAATGAAAAACTGTTTTTT; CDR3aa: CASSSGQGATNEKLFF
d_gene: TRBD1; abundance: -; v_gene: TRBV5-1; j_gene: TRBJ2-1; CDR3nt: TGCGCCAGCAGCTTGGGGGACAGGGCCTACAATGAGCAGTTCTTC; CDR3aa: CASSLGDRAYNEQFF
d_gene: -; abundance: once; v_gene: TRBV6-5; j_gene: TRBJ1-1; CDR3nt: TGTGCCAGCAGTTACTCGGGGGGACGGAAGAACACTGAAGCTTTCTTT; CDR3aa: CASSYSGGRKNTEAFF
d_gene: TRBD2; abundance: -; v_gene: TRBV28; j_gene: TRBJ2-5; CDR3nt: TGTGCCAGCAGCCAACCTAGCGGGAGGGCCGGAGAGACCCAGTACTTC; CDR3aa: CASSQPSGRAGETQYF
d_gene: -; abundance: -; v_gene: TRBV6-5; j_gene: TRBJ1-1; CDR3nt: TGTGCCAGCAATAAGGGGGAGGGCACTGAAGCTTTCTTT; CDR3aa: CASNKGEGTEAFF
d_gene: -; abundance: -; v_gene: TRBV7-7; j_gene: TRBJ2-5; CDR3nt: TGTGCCAGCAGCTTAGACCCAATGACTAGACGGGAGACCCAGTACTTC; CDR3aa: CASSLDPMTRRETQYF
d_gene: -; abundance: -; v_gene: TRBV7-8; j_gene: TRBJ1-1; CDR3nt: TGTGCCAGCAGCTTTCTTGGCAGGCTGAACACTGAAGCTTTCTTT; CDR3aa: CASSFLGRLNTEAFF
d_gene: -; abundance: -; v_gene: TRBV28; j_gene: TRBJ2-3; CDR3nt: TGTGCCAGCAGCTACCGAGGTACGCAGTATTTT; CDR3aa: CASSYRGTQYF
d_gene: TRBD2; abundance: -; v_gene: TRBV19; j_gene: TRBJ2-1; CDR3nt: TGTGCCAGTAGTAATGCGGCGGGAGGGTACAATGAGCAGTTCTTC; CDR3aa: CASSNAAGGYNEQFF
d_gene: -; abundance: -; v_gene: TRBV5-6; j_gene: TRBJ1-4; CDR3nt: TGTGCCAGCAGCCAGTCAGGGCGCACTAATGAAAAACTGTTTTTT; CDR3aa: CASSQSGRTNEKLFF
d_gene: -; abundance: -; v_gene: TRBV2; j_gene: TRBJ2-7; CDR3nt: TGTGCCAGCAGTGGGGACTTCGGCGAGCAGTACTTC; CDR3aa: CASSGDFGEQYF
d_gene: -; abundance: -; v_gene: TRBV7-8; j_gene: TRBJ1-6; CDR3nt: TGTGCCAGCAGCTTAGGCGGTGGGGGGTCTAATTCACCCCTCCACTTT; CDR3aa: CASSLGGGGSNSPLHF
d_gene: -; abundance: -; v_gene: TRBV5-4; j_gene: TRBJ1-1; CDR3nt: TGTGCCAGCAGCCCCGGTGGGGGCGACACTGAAGCTTTCTTT; CDR3aa: CASSPGGGDTEAFF
d_gene: -; abundance: -; v_gene: TRBV19; j_gene: TRBJ2-4; CDR3nt: TGTGCCAGTAGTAGTACCGCCAAAAACATTCAGTACTTC; CDR3aa: CASSSTAKNIQYF